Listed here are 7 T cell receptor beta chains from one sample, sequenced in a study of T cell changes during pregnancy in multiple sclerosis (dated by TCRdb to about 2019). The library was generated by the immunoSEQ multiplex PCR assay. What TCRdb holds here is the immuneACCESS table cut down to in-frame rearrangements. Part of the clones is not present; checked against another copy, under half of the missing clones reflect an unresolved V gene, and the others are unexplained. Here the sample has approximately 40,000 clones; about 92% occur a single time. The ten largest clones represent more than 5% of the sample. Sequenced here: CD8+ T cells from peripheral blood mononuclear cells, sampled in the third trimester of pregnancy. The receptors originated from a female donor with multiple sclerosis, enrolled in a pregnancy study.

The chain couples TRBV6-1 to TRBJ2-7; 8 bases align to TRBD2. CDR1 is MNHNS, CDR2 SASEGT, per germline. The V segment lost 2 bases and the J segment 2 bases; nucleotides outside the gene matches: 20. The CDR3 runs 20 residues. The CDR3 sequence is CASSEPSSGGLTYNPYEQYF. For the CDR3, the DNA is TGTGCCAGCAGTGAACCCTCAAGCGGGGGTCTTACTTACAATCCCTACGAGCAGTACTTC.

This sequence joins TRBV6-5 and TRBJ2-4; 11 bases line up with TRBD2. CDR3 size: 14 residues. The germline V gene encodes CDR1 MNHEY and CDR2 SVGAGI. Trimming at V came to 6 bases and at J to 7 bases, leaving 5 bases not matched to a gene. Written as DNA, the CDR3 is TGTGCCAGCAGCTATAGCGGGAGGGGCAACATTCAGTACTTC. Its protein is CASSYSGRGNIQYF.

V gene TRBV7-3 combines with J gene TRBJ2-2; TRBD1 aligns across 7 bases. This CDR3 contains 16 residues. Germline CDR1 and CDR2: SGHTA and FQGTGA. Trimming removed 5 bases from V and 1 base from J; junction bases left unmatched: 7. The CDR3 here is CASSPQGEVNTGELFF. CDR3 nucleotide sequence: TGTGCCAGCAGCCCTCAGGGGGAAGTGAACACCGGGGAGCTGTTTTTT. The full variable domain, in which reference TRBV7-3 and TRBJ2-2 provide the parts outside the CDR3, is GAGVSQTPSNKVTEKGKYVELRCDPISGHTALYWYRQSLGQGPEFLIYFQGTGAADDSGLPNDRFFAVRPEGSVSTLKIQRTERGDSAVYLCASSPQGEVNTGELFFGEGSRLTVL.

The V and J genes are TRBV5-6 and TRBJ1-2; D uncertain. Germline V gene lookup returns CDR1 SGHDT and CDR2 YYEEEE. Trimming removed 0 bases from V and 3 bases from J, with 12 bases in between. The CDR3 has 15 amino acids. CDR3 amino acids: CASSLEREGDYGYTF. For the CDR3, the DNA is TGTGCCAGCAGCTTGGAACGGGAGGGAGACTATGGCTACACCTTC.

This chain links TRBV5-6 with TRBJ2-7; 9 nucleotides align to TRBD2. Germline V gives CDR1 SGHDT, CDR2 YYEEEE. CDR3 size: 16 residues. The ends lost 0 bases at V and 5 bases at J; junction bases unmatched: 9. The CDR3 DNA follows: TGTGCCAGCAGCTTGGGGGTAGCGGGAGCCTATGACGAGCAGTACTTC. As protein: CASSLGVAGAYDEQYF.

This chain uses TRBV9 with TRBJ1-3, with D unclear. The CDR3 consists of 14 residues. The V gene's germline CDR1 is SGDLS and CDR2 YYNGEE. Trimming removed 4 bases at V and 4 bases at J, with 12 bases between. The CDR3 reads CASSTVVGGNTIYF. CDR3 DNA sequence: TGTGCCAGCAGCACAGTAGTTGGGGGAAACACCATATATTTT.

The CDR3 coding sequence is TGTGCCAGCAGCCGCGGCGGAGGCGCGCTACTTGAAGCTTTCTTT. This sequence encodes CASSRGGGALLEAFF. The chain joins TRBV14 to TRBJ1-1; D is unclear. V lost 4 bases and J 7 bases, leaving 19 bases between the germline ends. Germline V gene lookup returns CDR1 SGHDN and CDR2 FVKESK. The CDR3 extends over 15 amino acids.